Following are 9 T cell receptor beta chains from one sample sequenced in a study of T cells in localized non-small cell lung cancer. Assay: immunoSEQ multiplex PCR; the TCRdb copy retains only in-frame clones and omits some. Counted here are roughly 3,800 clones, about 29% occurring once; the ten biggest clones make up about 9.1%. The sequences come from lung tumor tissue, collected before any cancer treatment. The origin of the receptors is a man aged 40-75 years with stage I lung adenocarcinoma.

This chain joins TRBV14 and TRBJ2-1, with 9 positions matching TRBD2. Germline assignment: CDR1 SGHDN and CDR2 FVKESK. The CDR3 extends over 15 amino acids. V shed 3 bases and J 4 bases; nucleotides not matched to a gene: 4. The CDR3 protein is CASSQGLAGYNEQFF. In DNA, the CDR3 is TGTGCCAGCAGCCAGGGGCTAGCGGGATACAATGAGCAGTTCTTC.

The rearrangement uses TRBV19 and TRBJ2-3, with D perhaps matching TRBD2 (5 bases). This CDR3 contains 16 residues. Trimming removed 0 bases from V and 2 bases from J, with 12 bases in between. Germline lookup yields CDR1 LNHDA and CDR2 SQIVND (reference sequence). The CDR3 reads CASSIEGTGLTDTQYF. The DNA for the CDR3 is TGTGCCAGTAGTATAGAGGGCACTGGACTCACAGATACGCAGTATTTT.

A single count supports this clone. The V call is TRBV19, the J call TRBJ1-2; D possibly corresponds to TRBD1 (6 bases). The CDR3 is 14 residues long. Trimming removed 5 bases at V and 4 bases at J, with 14 bases between. CDR1 LNHDA and CDR2 SQIVND come from the germline V gene (reference sequence). The CDR3 here is CASSRVGQSYGYTF. The CDR3, as DNA: TGTGCCAGTAGTCGTGTTGGACAGAGCTATGGCTACACCTTC.

The rearrangement links TRBV6-8 to TRBJ1-5; a possible D gene is TRBD1 (5 bases). Germline V CDR1 and CDR2: MNHGY, SAAAGT. The CDR3 consists of 17 residues. Between the trimmed V and J ends, which lost 0 bases and 3 bases, there was a span of 15 bases. The chain's CDR3 is CASSYSRGPPDNQPQHF. Written as DNA, the CDR3 is TGTGCCAGCAGTTACTCGCGGGGCCCCCCGGACAATCAGCCCCAGCATTTT.

The chain has TRBV18 and TRBJ1-6; D not resolved. The V gene's germline CDR1 is KGHSH and CDR2 LQKENI. The CDR3 spans 14 residues. V lost 3 bases and J lost 10, with 13 bases in between. CDR3 bases: TGTGCCAGCTCACCCCTAAGGGATCAATCACCCCTCCACTTT. This codes for CASSPLRDQSPLHF.

V and J are TRBV5-1 and TRBJ2-2; 13 nucleotides align to TRBD2. The CDR3 is 17 residues long. Germline V gene lookup returns CDR1 SGHRS and CDR2 YFSETQ. The V gene end was trimmed by 4 bases and the J gene end by 7 bases; junction bases not matched to a gene: 10. CDR3: CASSGGLAGIGSGELFF. As DNA, the CDR3 is TGCGCCAGCAGCGGGGGACTAGCGGGAATAGGGAGCGGGGAGCTGTTTTTT.

Relative to its sample, this clone is medium-sized. The chain uses TRBV11-3 and TRBJ2-3; D might be TRBD2 (6 bases). The CDR3 is 16 amino acids. V lost 5 bases, J lost 0 bases, and 15 bases lay in between. The V gene's germline CDR1 is SGHNT and CDR2 YENEEA. CDR3 residues: CASSPRGGESTDTQYF. The CDR3 DNA reads as TGTGCCAGCAGCCCGAGGGGAGGCGAAAGCACAGATACGCAGTATTTT. The full variable domain, in which reference TRBV11-3 and TRBJ2-3 provide the parts outside the CDR3, is EAGVVQSPRYKIIEKKQPVAFWCNPISGHNTLYWYLQNLGQGPELLIRYENEEAVDDSQLPKDRFSAERLKGVDSTLKIQPAELGDSAVYLCASSPRGGESTDTQYFGPGTRLTVL.

V is TRBV19 and J is TRBJ1-2; TRBD1 matches 7 bases. V shed 7 bases and J 0 bases; nucleotides not matched to a gene: 11. Germline-derived CDR1 and CDR2 are LNHDA and SQIVND (reference sequence). This CDR3 spans 16 amino acids. CDR3 protein: CASTPTGVRTNYGYTF. The CDR3 nucleotides are TGTGCCAGTACCCCCACAGGGGTTCGGACTAACTATGGCTACACCTTC. Combining the CDR3 with reference TRBV19 and TRBJ1-2 gives the whole variable domain DGGITQSPKYLFRKEGQNVTLSCEQNLNHDAMYWYRQDPGQGLRLIYYSQIVNDFQKGDIAEGYSVSREKKESFPLTVTSAQKNPTAFYLCASTPTGVRTNYGYTFGSGTRLTVV.

The sample holds a few counts of this clone. The chain employs TRBV10-2 and TRBJ2-2; D not resolved. Looked up from germline, CDR1 is WSHSY and CDR2 is SAAADI. The CDR3 runs to 16 residues. Trimming removed 0 bases from V and 0 bases from J, with 8 bases in between. CDR3: CASSESRTSNTGELFF. The CDR3 DNA reads TGCGCCAGCAGTGAGTCACGCACCTCGAACACCGGGGAGCTGTTTTTT.